This is a list of T cell receptor beta chains from one sample in a study of molecular identifiers for immune sequencing clone quantification. TCRdb reprocessed the PCR reads with MiXCR, giving one entry per CDR3 protein. The sample shows 45,000 to 60,000 distinct CDR3 sequences, around 33% of them seen only once. Source material: naive CD8+ T cells from blood, with Jurkat cell RNA spiked in. The receptor set was obtained from a human donor in good health. Some libraries in this study had Jurkat cell RNA spiked in. The CDR3 runs from the conserved cysteine through the conserved F or W. D genes are given only for firm matches. Size is omitted from some rows. Given values are once, few, many or a class for expanded clones.

v_call: TRBV11-2
clone_size: -
j_call: TRBJ1-3
d_call: -
cdr3_nt: TGTGCCAGCAGCTTGGTAAACACCATATATTTT
cdr3_aa: CASSLVNTIYF

v_call: TRBV9
clone_size: many
j_call: TRBJ2-5
d_call: TRBD1
cdr3_nt: TGTGCCAGCAGCCCACAGACAGGGCGGGAGACCCAGTACTTC
cdr3_aa: CASSPQTGRETQYF

v_call: TRBV7-6
clone_size: -
j_call: TRBJ2-2
d_call: -
cdr3_nt: TGTGCCAGCAGCTTAGTGTGGGGTAACACCGGGGAGCTGATTTTT
cdr3_aa: CASSLVWGNTGELIF

v_call: TRBV4-1
clone_size: few
j_call: TRBJ2-3
d_call: TRBD2
cdr3_nt: TGCGCCAGCAGCCAAGTCCCCCTTGGGGCTAGCGGGAGCACAGATACGCAGTATTTT
cdr3_aa: CASSQVPLGASGSTDTQYF

v_call: TRBV20-1
clone_size: many
j_call: TRBJ1-4
d_call: -
cdr3_nt: TGCAGTGCTTACCCGGGTACAACTAATGAAAAACTGTTTTTT
cdr3_aa: CSAYPGTTNEKLFF

v_call: TRBV20-1
clone_size: many
j_call: TRBJ2-3
d_call: -
cdr3_nt: TGCAGTGCTAGAGATACCCAGGGCAGGCACCTCACAGATACGCAGTATTTT
cdr3_aa: CSARDTQGRHLTDTQYF

v_call: TRBV28
clone_size: many
j_call: TRBJ2-5
d_call: TRBD1
cdr3_nt: TGTGCCAGCGAGCCGGGACAGGGACTCCAAGAGACCCAGTACTTC
cdr3_aa: CASEPGQGLQETQYF

v_call: TRBV29-1
clone_size: many
j_call: TRBJ2-2
d_call: -
cdr3_nt: TGCAGCGTCTCTGAAAACACCGGGGAGCTGTTTTTT
cdr3_aa: CSVSENTGELFF

v_call: TRBV11-3
clone_size: -
j_call: TRBJ2-2
d_call: TRBD2
cdr3_nt: TGTGCCAGCAGCTTCGGGAGGGGCTTCCCGAACACCGGGGAGCTGTTTTTT
cdr3_aa: CASSFGRGFPNTGELFF

v_call: TRBV5-6
clone_size: many
j_call: TRBJ2-7
d_call: -
cdr3_nt: TGTGCCAGCAGCTTGTACAGCTCCTACGAGCAGTACTTC
cdr3_aa: CASSLYSSYEQYF

v_call: TRBV15
clone_size: -
j_call: TRBJ2-5
d_call: -
cdr3_nt: TGTGCCACCAGCAGAGCCCCAGGGGATCTAGAGACCCAGTACTTC
cdr3_aa: CATSRAPGDLETQYF

v_call: TRBV5-6
clone_size: few
j_call: TRBJ2-3
d_call: -
cdr3_nt: TGTGCCAGCAGGGGGCCGATACCCTACACAGATACGCAGTATTTT
cdr3_aa: CASRGPIPYTDTQYF

v_call: TRBV4-3
clone_size: many
j_call: TRBJ2-7
d_call: -
cdr3_nt: TGCGCCAGCAGCCAAAGGGTGGTGGGGGAGCAGTACTTC
cdr3_aa: CASSQRVVGEQYF

v_call: TRBV7-9
clone_size: -
j_call: TRBJ2-7
d_call: -
cdr3_nt: TGTGCCAGCAGCCCCGCTAGGGAGCAGTACTTC
cdr3_aa: CASSPAREQYF

v_call: TRBV14
clone_size: many
j_call: TRBJ2-7
d_call: -
cdr3_nt: TGTGCCAGCAGCCAAAGCTACGAGCAGTACTTC
cdr3_aa: CASSQSYEQYF

v_call: TRBV25-1
clone_size: -
j_call: TRBJ1-5
d_call: -
cdr3_nt: TGTGCCAGCAGTGAATCGTTTCAGCCCCAGCATTTT
cdr3_aa: CASSESFQPQHF

v_call: TRBV19
clone_size: -
j_call: TRBJ2-7
d_call: TRBD2
cdr3_nt: TGTGCCAGTAGTCCCACTAGCGGGAAATGCGAGCAGTACTTC
cdr3_aa: CASSPTSGKCEQYF

v_call: TRBV6-2/TRBV6-3
clone_size: -
j_call: TRBJ2-4
d_call: TRBD1
cdr3_nt: TGTGCCAGCAGTTACTCAGGACAGGGGGCGCCGAGAAACATTCAGTACTTC
cdr3_aa: CASSYSGQGAPRNIQYF

v_call: TRBV4-3
clone_size: -
j_call: TRBJ1-6
d_call: -
cdr3_nt: TGCGCCAGCAGCCAAGCTCTTCAGGGGTTTGAGGGGTCACCCCTCCACTTT
cdr3_aa: CASSQALQGFEGSPLHF

v_call: TRBV7-3
clone_size: -
j_call: TRBJ2-2
d_call: -
cdr3_nt: TGTGCCAGCAGCCTCGACGCCATGGCCGGGGAGCTGTTTTTT
cdr3_aa: CASSLDAMAGELFF

v_call: TRBV9
clone_size: many
j_call: TRBJ1-4
d_call: -
cdr3_nt: TGTGCCAGCAGCTTACGCACAGATTCTGAAAAACTGTTTTTT
cdr3_aa: CASSLRTDSEKLFF

v_call: TRBV12-3/TRBV12-4
clone_size: few
j_call: TRBJ2-7
d_call: -
cdr3_nt: TGTGCCAGCAGCCACCCCTACGAGCAGTACTTC
cdr3_aa: CASSHPYEQYF

v_call: TRBV18
clone_size: -
j_call: TRBJ2-7
d_call: TRBD2
cdr3_nt: TGTGCCAGCTCCCCTGACAGCGGGAGTCCCGAGCAGTACTTC
cdr3_aa: CASSPDSGSPEQYF

v_call: TRBV12-3/TRBV12-4
clone_size: few
j_call: TRBJ2-5
d_call: -
cdr3_nt: TGTGCCAGCACTAGCGACCAAGAGACCCAGTACTTC
cdr3_aa: CASTSDQETQYF

v_call: TRBV25-1
clone_size: -
j_call: TRBJ2-2
d_call: -
cdr3_nt: TGTGCCAGCAGTGATTTGGGCGACAACACCGGGGAGCTGTTTTTT
cdr3_aa: CASSDLGDNTGELFF

v_call: TRBV7-2
clone_size: few
j_call: TRBJ2-7
d_call: -
cdr3_nt: TGTGCCAGCAGCACCAACTCTTGGGCCTACGAGCAGTACTTC
cdr3_aa: CASSTNSWAYEQYF

v_call: TRBV20-1
clone_size: few
j_call: TRBJ2-7
d_call: -
cdr3_nt: TGCAGTGCTAGCAGACAGAGACTCTCCTACGAGCAGTACTTC
cdr3_aa: CSASRQRLSYEQYF

v_call: TRBV7-2
clone_size: many
j_call: TRBJ2-7
d_call: -
cdr3_nt: TGTGCCAGCAGCTTAGTTGACAGCTCCTACGAGCAGTACTTC
cdr3_aa: CASSLVDSSYEQYF

v_call: TRBV20-1
clone_size: -
j_call: TRBJ2-7
d_call: -
cdr3_nt: TGCGGTGCTAGCTGGGAGTACGTCGCCGAGCAGTACTTC
cdr3_aa: CGASWEYVAEQYF

v_call: TRBV5-1
clone_size: once
j_call: TRBJ2-3
d_call: TRBD1
cdr3_nt: TGCGCCAGCAGCACGGACAGGGGACTGCAGTATTTT
cdr3_aa: CASSTDRGLQYF

v_call: TRBV4-2
clone_size: -
j_call: TRBJ1-6
d_call: -
cdr3_nt: TGTGCCAGCAGCCAAGTAGCAGGGCATGATAATTCACCCCTCCTCTTT
cdr3_aa: CASSQVAGHDNSPLLF

v_call: TRBV7-9
clone_size: many
j_call: TRBJ2-1
d_call: TRBD2
cdr3_nt: TGTGCCAGCAGCCTTCTAGCGGGAACTCGCAATGAGCAGTTCTTC
cdr3_aa: CASSLLAGTRNEQFF

v_call: TRBV11-2
clone_size: few
j_call: TRBJ2-2
d_call: TRBD2
cdr3_nt: TGTGCCAGCATCCTAGCGGGGAACACCGGGGAGCTGATTTTT
cdr3_aa: CASILAGNTGELIF

v_call: TRBV19
clone_size: -
j_call: TRBJ2-3
d_call: TRBD2
cdr3_nt: TGTGCCAGTAGTGTCGGACTAGCGGGAGGCGCAGATACGCAGTATTTT
cdr3_aa: CASSVGLAGGADTQYF

v_call: TRBV7-8
clone_size: -
j_call: TRBJ2-7
d_call: -
cdr3_nt: TGTGCCAGCAGCTTAACCCAGGGGTTCTCCTACGAGCAGTACTTC
cdr3_aa: CASSLTQGFSYEQYF

v_call: TRBV15
clone_size: once
j_call: TRBJ1-3
d_call: -
cdr3_nt: TGTGCCACCAGCCCCGGCGGGCCCTCTGGAAACACCATATATTTT
cdr3_aa: CATSPGGPSGNTIYF

v_call: TRBV4-1
clone_size: -
j_call: TRBJ2-3
d_call: -
cdr3_nt: TGCGCCAGCAGCCAAGTCGGGGGTGTAGATACGCAGTATTTT
cdr3_aa: CASSQVGGVDTQYF

v_call: TRBV28
clone_size: -
j_call: TRBJ2-7
d_call: -
cdr3_nt: TGTGCCAGCAGTCGCCGTTTGGACTACGAGCAGTACTTC
cdr3_aa: CASSRRLDYEQYF

v_call: TRBV7-9
clone_size: -
j_call: TRBJ2-7
d_call: -
cdr3_nt: TGTGCCAGCAGCCCTAGGGTCCTTTTCACCTACGAGCAGTACTTC
cdr3_aa: CASSPRVLFTYEQYF

v_call: TRBV24-1
clone_size: many
j_call: TRBJ2-3
d_call: TRBD2
cdr3_nt: TGTGCCACCAGTGATTTGGGACTAGCGGGAGGTTCAGATACGCAGTATTTT
cdr3_aa: CATSDLGLAGGSDTQYF

v_call: TRBV2
clone_size: few
j_call: TRBJ1-4
d_call: -
cdr3_nt: TGTGCCAGCAGCGTACAGATTAATGAAAAACTGTTTTTT
cdr3_aa: CASSVQINEKLFF

v_call: TRBV12-3/TRBV12-4
clone_size: -
j_call: TRBJ2-5
d_call: -
cdr3_nt: TGTGCCAGCAGATTATTAGGTACAGGGTTTGAGACCCAGTACTTC
cdr3_aa: CASRLLGTGFETQYF

v_call: TRBV27
clone_size: -
j_call: TRBJ1-1
d_call: -
cdr3_nt: TGTGCCAGCAGTATCGGGGGGTACACTGAAGCTTTCTTT
cdr3_aa: CASSIGGYTEAFF